These T cell receptor beta chains were read from a single sample in a study of cytomegalovirus exposure and HLA in healthy donors. Clones were read by immunoSEQ multiplex PCR, and TCRdb kept only the in-frame ones, dropping some. This sample carries 100,000 to 130,000 clones, 90% to 96% of them seen once, and the ten largest clones take roughly 0.66%. The sample comprised PBMCs. Source of these receptors: a woman aged 18-30 years in good health and CMV-seronegative. Each CDR3 is given with its conserved first and last residue. Each record gives: J gene, V gene, CDR3 protein.

TRBJ1-4 | TRBV4-1 | CASSQGSTGELFF
TRBJ2-1 | TRBV10-1 | CASGTSGGTYYNEQFF
TRBJ1-5 | TRBV6-5 | CASSYGTGHDQPQHF
TRBJ1-1 | TRBV6-1 | CASSERQGATEAFF
TRBJ1-2 | TRBV7-8 | CASSLGTGLYGYTF
TRBJ1-5 | TRBV30 | CAWSLGGNQPQHF
TRBJ1-6 | TRBV13 | CASSLRTGTNYNSPLHF
TRBJ1-2 | TRBV4-3 | CASSKNRDLHYGYTF
TRBJ2-1 | TRBV6-5 | CASSSRDRPYNEQFF
TRBJ2-1 | TRBV7-9 | CASSLTPNEQFF
TRBJ1-6 | TRBV7-9 | CASSAGQGVINSPLHF
TRBJ2-1 | TRBV10-3 | CAIRAGSDLYNEQFF
TRBJ2-1 | TRBV7-6 | CASSLGSPTSGGALFHHNEQFF
TRBJ2-3 | TRBV4-1 | CASSQSQGEVTDTQYF
TRBJ2-5 | TRBV27 | CASSPQPTGKISETQYF
TRBJ2-7 | TRBV28 | CASSFFHEQYF
TRBJ1-6 | TRBV5-1 | CASRLGGFDYSSPLHF
TRBJ2-7 | TRBV9 | CASSAGLAGVVEQYF
TRBJ2-7 | TRBV9 | CASSGDSTYEQYF
TRBJ1-2 | TRBV6-6 | CASTNPGTGRNYTF
TRBJ1-2 | TRBV2 | CASRMDLNGYTF
TRBJ1-1 | TRBV4-1 | CASSQVAGNTEAFF
TRBJ1-4 | TRBV6-5 | CASRPAGAWGEKLFF
TRBJ2-2 | TRBV6-1 | CASWLGTGGTGELFF
TRBJ1-2 | TRBV6-5 | CASRKQGRDYGYTF
TRBJ2-6 | TRBV19 | CASSIEGGSGANVLTF
TRBJ1-5 | TRBV7-3 | CASSPWLGQPQHF
TRBJ2-5 | TRBV9 | CASSVGSGGWETQYF
TRBJ2-1 | TRBV5-4 | CASSFWGAGGREQFF
TRBJ2-3 | TRBV11-1 | CASSQGLAGITDTQYF
TRBJ1-4 | TRBV19 | CASSIGFGQGKGEKLFF
TRBJ2-1 | TRBV5-4 | CASSFPLTGYNEQFF
TRBJ1-6 | TRBV7-8 | CASSKRQNNSPLHF
TRBJ2-5 | TRBV7-2 | CASSLAGTGLQETQYF
TRBJ2-1 | TRBV2 | CASSGTSGGPQYGEQFF
TRBJ1-5 | TRBV4-2 | CASSQDWGGSNQPQHF
TRBJ1-6 | TRBV6-5 | CASSYFGDSPLHF
TRBJ2-1 | TRBV2 | CASSEQQGPRNEQFF
TRBJ1-6 | TRBV6-5 | CASSSGQYYSPLHF
TRBJ2-2 | TRBV2 | CASIRGTTDTGELFF
TRBJ2-1 | TRBV7-3 | CASSLDSSSYNEQFF
TRBJ2-3 | TRBV18 | CASSPNRGYTDTQYF
TRBJ2-7 | TRBV7-2 | CASSLLSGGAREQYF
TRBJ2-3 | TRBV6-1 | CASSEGLTSADTQYF
TRBJ2-1 | TRBV6-6 | CASSLSTEQFF
TRBJ1-1 | TRBV4-2 | CASSQGTGWTEAFF
TRBJ1-2 | TRBV28 | CATIRQGARRSYGYTF
TRBJ2-3 | TRBV11-2 | CASSLTADTQYF